Listed here are 21 T cell receptor beta chains from one sample, sequenced in a study of cytomegalovirus exposure and HLA in healthy donors. 60 Vbeta and 13 Jbeta primers were used in PCR. TCRdb's table, derived via immunoSEQ multiplex PCR, lists solely in-frame clones and lacks some. The table for this sample gives about 77,000 clones. Sequencing was carried out using PBMCs. The receptor set was obtained from a man between 45 and 60 years old in good health and CMV-seropositive.

The V and J genes are TRBV5-1 and TRBJ1-1, with a weak D call TRBD1 (6 bases). The germline V gene has CDR1 SGHRS and CDR2 YFSETQ. Trimming left V 2 bases short and J 2 bases short, with 13 bases between. The CDR3 has 15 residues. The DNA of the CDR3 is TGCGCCAGCAGCTTAACAGGGAGAGACAACACTGAAGCTTTCTTT. It is translated as CASSLTGRDNTEAFF.

Regarding this clone: An end of the junction differs from the germline gene, which may be a read error. V gene TRBV28 combines with J gene TRBJ1-5; 7 bases align to TRBD1. CDR3 length: 14 residues. Germline assignment: CDR1 MDHEN and CDR2 SYDVKM. The CDR3: CASSFNRGGQHQHF. The CDR3 nucleotides read TGTGCCAGCAGTTTCAACAGGGGTGGACAGCACCAGCATTTT.

The rearrangement joins TRBV11-2 to TRBJ1-1; D perhaps matches TRBD1 (5 bases). The germline V gene encodes CDR1 SGHAT and CDR2 FQNNGV. V was trimmed by 5 bases and J by 10 bases, leaving 20 bases between them. This CDR3 has 14 residues. The CDR3 loop is CASSLRVGGDGAFF. DNA of the CDR3: TGTGCCAGCAGCCTCAGGGTAGGAGGGGATGGAGCTTTCTTT.

V is TRBV9 and J is TRBJ1-2; D not certain. Trimming left V 2 bases short and J 2 bases short, with 4 bases between. Germline V gene sequence: CDR1 SGDLS, CDR2 YYNGEE. The CDR3 loop spans 12 amino acids. In DNA form, the CDR3 reads TGTGCCAGCAGCGTCCAAAACTATGGCTACACCTTC. Protein: CASSVQNYGYTF. The whole variable domain, remainder taken from reference TRBV9 and TRBJ1-2, is DSGVTQTPKHLITATGQRVTLRCSPRSGDLSVYWYQQSLDQGLQFLIQYYNGEERAKGNILERFSAQQFPDLHSELNLSSLELGDSALYFCASSVQNYGYTFGSGTRLTVV.

V usage is TRBV2 and J usage is TRBJ1-1; maybe TRBD1 (5 bases). The CDR3 has 15 residues. Germline CDR1 is SNHLY and CDR2 is FYNNEI. Trimming took 5 bases from V and 4 from J, leaving 17 bases between them. The CDR3 DNA is TGTGCCAGCAGTTCTTCCGGGGGGGGAGGCACTGAAGCTTTCTTT. This sequence encodes CASSSSGGGGTEAFF.

This chain links TRBV6-1 with TRBJ2-1, with 8 bases fitting TRBD1. Germline values: CDR1 MNHNS, CDR2 SASEGT. With V trimmed by 4 bases and J by 7 bases, 6 bases remained unmatched. The CDR3 runs 14 residues. This CDR3 is CASSAGTGENEQFF. CDR3 nucleotides: TGTGCCAGCAGTGCCGGGACAGGTGAAAATGAGCAGTTCTTC.

This rearrangement joins TRBV5-1 to TRBJ1-2, with D perhaps TRBD1 (6 bases). CDR1 SGHRS and CDR2 YFSETQ come from the germline V gene. Trimming removed 5 bases at V and 4 bases at J, with 12 bases between. The CDR3 loop spans 13 amino acids. CDR3: CASRTAGVYGYTF. The DNA for the CDR3 is TGCGCCAGCAGAACCGCAGGGGTCTATGGCTACACCTTC.

The chain joins TRBV6-1 to TRBJ1-5; no clear D gene. Germline V gives CDR1 MNHNS, CDR2 SASEGT. This CDR3 contains 16 residues. Trimming stripped 2 bases from V and 0 bases from J, with 11 bases between. In DNA form, the CDR3 reads TGTGCCAGCAGTGAATGGGCCAGGTCTAGCAATCAGCCCCAGCATTTT. It translates to CASSEWARSSNQPQHF.

This chain links TRBV6-5 with TRBJ1-2, with TRBD1 identical over 9 bases. The length of the CDR3 is 16 residues. The germline CDR1 and CDR2 sequences are MNHEY and SVGAGI. Trimming cost V 3 bases and J 6 bases; bases outside gene matches: 11. The CDR3 region is CASSYSGTGREDGYTF. The CDR3 DNA reads as TGTGCCAGCAGTTATTCCGGGACAGGGCGAGAGGATGGCTACACCTTC.

This chain uses TRBV5-6 with TRBJ2-7; possible D gene TRBD1, 6 bases. Looked up from germline, CDR1 is SGHDT and CDR2 is YYEEEE. The ends were cut back, 2 bases at V and 11 bases at J, with 20 bases in the middle. CDR3 length equals 14 residues. The CDR3 loop reads CASSFLTGPDKEYF. In nucleotides, the CDR3 is TGTGCCAGCAGCTTTCTAACAGGGCCTGATAAGGAGTACTTC.

V usage is TRBV18 and J usage is TRBJ2-1, with D perhaps matching TRBD2 (5 bases). The CDR3 is made up of 15 amino acids. V lost 3 bases and J lost 6, with 15 bases in between. Per the germline V gene, CDR1 is KGHSH and CDR2 is LQKENI. The CDR3 reads CASSPETSAFNEQFF. CDR3 bases: TGTGCCAGCTCACCGGAAACTAGTGCCTTCAATGAGCAGTTCTTC.

V is TRBV7-6 and J is TRBJ2-2; D gene ambiguous. CDR1 is SGHVS and CDR2 is FNYEAQ in the germline V gene. V lost 1 base to trimming and J lost 0 bases, with 12 bases between them. This CDR3 has 17 residues. The DNA of the CDR3 is TGTGCCAGCAGCTTAGACACCCGAATGGCGAACACCGGGGAGCTGTTTTTT. It yields the protein CASSLDTRMANTGELFF.

V and J are TRBV9 and TRBJ2-6; D not certain. V was cut by 3 bases and J by 3 bases, with 16 bases left in between. Germline V gene lookup returns CDR1 SGDLS and CDR2 YYNGEE. There are 17 residues in the CDR3. The CDR3 is CASSARRLIDGANVLTF. For the CDR3, the DNA is TGTGCCAGCAGCGCGCGGAGACTCATAGATGGGGCCAACGTCCTGACTTTC.

The J gene is TRBJ1-3, the V gene TRBV5-1; the D is unclear. V lost 3 bases and J 0 bases, leaving 10 bases between the germline ends. CDR3 length: 15 amino acids. In germline, CDR1 is SGHRS, CDR2 YFSETQ. The CDR3 region is CASSSTSSSGNTIYF. The CDR3 DNA sequence: TGCGCCAGCAGCTCCACTTCCTCCTCTGGAAACACCATATATTTT.

The chain links TRBV5-4 to TRBJ1-5, with a tentative D call TRBD1 (5 bases). Germline lookup yields CDR1 SGHNT and CDR2 YYREEE (reference sequence). The CDR3 totals 15 residues. V dropped 0 bases and J dropped 6 bases, with 13 bases sitting between them. As DNA, the CDR3 is TGTGCCAGCAGCTTGGGCGCAGGGCCGGGTCAGCCCCAGCATTTT. This encodes CASSLGAGPGQPQHF.

This chain links TRBV6-1 with TRBJ2-7; tentative D call: TRBD2 (6 bases). Germline CDR1 is MNHNS and CDR2 is SASEGT. Trimming left V 4 bases short and J 3 bases short, with 10 bases between. The CDR3 runs to 13 residues. CDR3 nucleotides: TGTGCCAGCAGTGGAGACGGGAGCTACGAGCAGTACGTC. Its protein is CASSGDGSYEQYV.

The chain couples TRBV4-1 to TRBJ2-7; 8 nucleotides line up with TRBD1. The germline gives CDR1 MGHRA, CDR2 YSYEKL. This CDR3 has 15 residues. With V trimmed by 6 bases and J by 5 bases, 12 bases remained unmatched. Here the CDR3 reads CASSPQPRGPDEQYV. In DNA form, the CDR3 reads TGCGCCAGCAGTCCCCAGCCCAGGGGGCCTGACGAGCAGTACGTC.

V gene TRBV4-1 combines with J gene TRBJ2-5; the D gene is possibly TRBD1 (5 bases). This CDR3 contains 16 residues. Per the germline V gene, CDR1 is MGHRA and CDR2 is YSYEKL. V lost 4 bases to trimming and J lost 0 bases, with 15 bases between them. The CDR3 DNA is TGCGCCAGCAGCCGGACCCCCAGGACATACCAAGAGACCCAGTACTTC. It encodes CASSRTPRTYQETQYF.

This chain connects TRBV7-2 to TRBJ2-3; 8 bases are a match to TRBD2. With 2 bases clipped from V and 4 bases from J, the junction kept 14 bases outside the gene matches. Germline V gene sequence: CDR1 SGHTA, CDR2 FQGNSA. The CDR3 is 18 residues long. This CDR3 is CASSLPDYWRGDADTQYF. CDR3 nucleotide sequence: TGTGCCAGCAGCTTACCCGATTACTGGCGGGGGGACGCAGATACGCAGTATTTT.

This sequence joins TRBV6-5 and TRBJ1-1, with D maybe TRBD1 (5 bases). Per germline, CDR1 MNHEY and CDR2 SVGAGI. Trimming cost V 2 bases and J 8 bases, with 12 bases left between them. The CDR3 runs 13 residues. The CDR3 DNA follows: TGTGCCAGCAGTTACAGAGGAGGGACCGAAGCTTTCTTT. This gives the protein CASSYRGGTEAFF.

The rearrangement joins TRBV28 to TRBJ2-5; tentative D call: TRBD1 (7 bases). This CDR3 is 16 amino acids long. Trimming removed 4 bases at V and 5 bases at J, with 20 bases between. CDR1 and CDR2 from the germline V gene are MDHEN and SYDVKM. The CDR3 sequence: CASSSGSTGAGETQYF. The CDR3 bases are TGTGCCAGCAGTTCTGGAAGTACAGGGGCGGGGGAGACCCAGTACTTC. The full variable domain, its missing parts supplied by reference TRBV28 and TRBJ2-5, is DVKVTQSSRYLVKRTGEKVFLECVQDMDHENMFWYRQDPGLGLRLIYFSYDVKMKEKGDIPEGYSVSREKKERFSLILESASTNQTSMYLCASSSGSTGAGETQYFGPGTRLLVL.